These 29 T cell receptor beta chains were all obtained from the same sample, sequenced in a study of beta chain features in type 1 diabetes. Sequenced material consisted of expressed TCRB transcripts (all of the isolated RNA was reverse transcribed). TCRdb's table, derived via immunoSEQ multiplex PCR, lists solely in-frame clones and lacks some. In the table there are under 450,000 clones, more than 12% of which are singletons. Sequencing was done on a sample of naive CD4+ T cells from blood. These receptor sequences come from a woman between 18 and 29 years old in good health.

J is TRBJ2-5 and V is TRBV7-9, with TRBD2 matching 7 bases. V trimming: 1 base; J trimming: 5 bases; junction bases outside the gene matches: 10. Germline-derived CDR1 and CDR2 are SEHNR and FQNEAQ (reference sequence). The CDR3 spans 16 residues. The CDR3 region is CASSLDGEGLWETQYF. The CDR3, as DNA: TGTGCCAGCAGCTTAGACGGGGAGGGCCTTTGGGAGACCCAGTACTTC.

This clone was seen a few times. One end of the junction does not line up with germline, which may come from a read error. The chain joins TRBV7-2 to TRBJ2-7, with 9 bases fitting TRBD2. From germline, CDR1 is SGHTA and CDR2 FQGNSA. The CDR3 has 14 amino acids. The CDR3 DNA is TGTGCCAGCAGCCTAGCGGGACAGACCTACGAGCAGTACTTC. It is translated as CASSLAGQTYEQYF. The full variable domain, in which reference TRBV7-2 and TRBJ2-7 provide the parts outside the CDR3, is GAGVSQSPSNKVTEKGKDVELRCDPISGHTALYWYRQSLGQGLEFLIYFQGNSAPDKSGLPSDRFSAERTGGSVSTLTIQRTQQEDSAVYLCASSLAGQTYEQYFGPGTRLTVT.

J is TRBJ2-2 and V is TRBV11-3; 8 bases line up with TRBD1. The CDR3 loop spans 15 amino acids. The V gene end was trimmed by 5 bases and the J gene end by 1 base; junction bases not matched to a gene: 3. Germline V gene data show CDR1 as SGHNT and CDR2 as YENEEA. The CDR3 DNA sequence: TGTGCCAGCAGCCTCGGACAGGGGAACACCGGGGAGCTGTTTTTT. Residues: CASSLGQGNTGELFF.

This clone was observed a few times. This sequence joins TRBV27 and TRBJ2-1, with D unresolved. V lost 4 bases, J lost 6 bases, and 16 bases lay in between. In germline, CDR1 is MNHEY, CDR2 SMNVEV (reference sequence). This CDR3 region has 15 residues. CDR3 nucleotides: TGTGCCAGCAGTTCGGCAGGCTCGAAGTCCAATGAGCAGTTCTTC. Translation: CASSSAGSKSNEQFF.

In this sample, this clone turned up a few times. The J gene is TRBJ2-5, the V gene TRBV7-9, with 16 nucleotides matching TRBD2. The junction had 3 bases not matched to a gene; V was cut back by 4 bases and J by 1 base. This CDR3 is 17 amino acids long. From germline, CDR1 is SEHNR and CDR2 FQNEAQ (reference sequence). As DNA, the CDR3 is TGTGCCAGCAGCTACGGGACTAGCGGGAGGGTCCAAGAGACCCAGTACTTC. It yields the protein CASSYGTSGRVQETQYF.

This chain links TRBV19 with TRBJ2-7; weak D call: TRBD1 (6 bases). Germline V gene lookup returns CDR1 LNHDA and CDR2 SQIVND (reference sequence). CDR3 size: 13 residues. V lost 3 bases to trimming and J lost 6 bases, with 12 bases between them. The DNA of the CDR3 is TGTGCCAGTAGTATTATGGACAGCACCGAGCAGTACTTC. It encodes CASSIMDSTEQYF.

CDR3 loop: CASSAQLAGFYEQYF. The CDR3, as DNA: TGTGCCAGCAGCGCCCAACTAGCGGGCTTCTACGAGCAGTACTTC. The rearrangement links TRBV9 to TRBJ2-7; 9 bases align to TRBD2. J gave up 3 bases and V 3 bases, and 7 bases lay outside the gene matches. Looked up from germline, CDR1 is SGDLS and CDR2 is YYNGEE. The CDR3 has 15 residues.

V is TRBV7-9 and J is TRBJ1-1; tentative D call: TRBD1 (6 bases). V was shortened by 1 base and J by 1 base, with 10 bases between the two germline ends. Germline CDR1 and CDR2: SEHNR and FQNEAQ (reference sequence). The CDR3 contains 15 residues. DNA for the CDR3: TGTGCCAGCAGCTTAGTTACAGGGAGGAACACTGAAGCTTTCTTT. Translating it yields CASSLVTGRNTEAFF.

This clone was observed a handful of times. CDR3 residues: CASSHYDGTDNLYGYTF. In nucleotides, the CDR3 is TGTGCCAGCAGTCATTACGATGGGACAGACAACCTCTATGGCTACACCTTC. The chain combines TRBV28 with TRBJ1-2; 7 positions match TRBD1. Trimming cost V 5 bases and J 4 bases; bases outside gene matches: 16. CDR1 MDHEN and CDR2 SYDVKM come from the germline V gene. The CDR3 totals 17 residues.

This clone was detected only a few times. V usage is TRBV9 and J usage is TRBJ1-1; D not certain. V was clipped by 4 bases and J by 4 bases, with 11 bases between them. CDR1 is SGDLS and CDR2 is YYNGEE in the germline V gene. The CDR3 spans 13 residues. CDR3 DNA: TGTGCCAGCAGCCCACTCAGGATCACTGAAGCTTTCTTT. This sequence encodes CASSPLRITEAFF.

This clone has only one observation. The chain employs TRBV27 and TRBJ2-7; the D gene is possibly TRBD2 (6 bases). The CDR3 totals 16 residues. V lost 2 bases to trimming and J lost 5 bases, with 19 bases between them. The germline V gene has CDR1 MNHEY and CDR2 SMNVEV (reference sequence). This CDR3 is CASSLAGNRRAHEQYF. CDR3 coding DNA: TGTGCCAGCAGTTTAGCTGGAAATCGGAGGGCCCACGAGCAGTACTTC.

The table lists this clone with a few counts. The rearrangement links TRBV2 to TRBJ2-5; 7 bases agree with TRBD1. Germline CDR1 is SNHLY and CDR2 is FYNNEI. The CDR3 extends over 16 amino acids. The V and J ends lost 5 bases and 2 bases, in that order; junction bases with no gene match: 11. The CDR3 here is CASSPQGVGMQETQYF. CDR3 sequence (DNA): TGTGCCAGCAGTCCCCAGGGGGTCGGAATGCAAGAGACCCAGTACTTC.

Regarding this clone: The same CDR3 can be traced to other DNA sequences in this sample. This rearrangement joins TRBV9 to TRBJ2-3, with 7 bases lining up with TRBD2. Germline V gene data show CDR1 as SGDLS and CDR2 as YYNGEE. This CDR3 is built from 12 residues. J lost 1 base, V lost 10 bases, and 3 bases had no gene match. CDR3 in DNA: TGTGCCTCCCGGGGGGGCACAGATACGCAGTATTTT. This sequence encodes CASRGGTDTQYF.

The rearrangement links TRBV6-6 to TRBJ2-1; D is possibly TRBD2 (6 bases). CDR1 is MNHNY, CDR2 SVGAGI, per germline (reference sequence). V was pared by 6 bases and J by 3 bases, with 12 bases between. This CDR3 has 14 amino acids. The CDR3 protein is CASSTGTHYNEQFF. CDR3 coding DNA: TGTGCCAGCAGCACCGGGACTCACTACAATGAGCAGTTCTTC.

In this sample, this clone turned up a few times. This chain connects TRBV19 to TRBJ1-4; 8 nucleotides line up with TRBD1. J gave up 1 base and V 2 bases, and 9 bases lay outside the gene matches. The CDR3 extends over 18 amino acids. Germline V CDR1 and CDR2: LNHDA, SQIVND (reference sequence). The CDR3 nucleotides are TGTGCCAGTAGTATACTGGGCAGGGGGCAGGGAACTAATGAAAAACTGTTTTTT. This codes for CASSILGRGQGTNEKLFF.

The chain links TRBV13 to TRBJ1-5, with 7 bases matching TRBD1. The CDR3 is made up of 15 amino acids. From germline, CDR1 is PRHDT and CDR2 FYEKMQ (reference sequence). After removal of 2 bases from V and 6 bases from J, the junction contained 7 bases not matched to a gene. The CDR3 reads CASSLRRGVGQPQHF. Written as DNA, the CDR3 is TGTGCCAGCAGCTTACGCAGGGGGGTTGGTCAGCCCCAGCATTTT.

This clone was seen only a few times. This chain links TRBV30 with TRBJ2-2, with 8 nucleotides matching TRBD1. The CDR3 is made up of 14 amino acids. Per germline, CDR1 GTSNPN and CDR2 SVGIG (reference sequence). The V gene end was trimmed by 5 bases and the J gene end by 6 bases; junction bases not matched to a gene: 8. CDR3 nucleotide sequence: TGTGCCTGGCTCAGGGGGCATGGTCCCGGGGAGCTGTTTTTT. Translated: CAWLRGHGPGELFF.

This clone has just a few counts. The rearrangement links TRBV5-1 to TRBJ2-3; 13 positions match TRBD2. The V and J ends lost 4 bases and 3 bases, in that order; junction bases with no gene match: 5. Per the germline V gene, CDR1 is SGHRS and CDR2 is YFSETQ. There are 16 residues in the CDR3. The CDR3 DNA is TGCGCCAGCAGCAATGGACTAGCGGGAGCAACAGATACGCAGTATTTT. This sequence encodes CASSNGLAGATDTQYF.

This clone was detected a few times. The genes are TRBV27 and TRBJ2-7; D gene uncertain. The germline CDR1 and CDR2 sequences are MNHEY and SMNVEV (reference sequence). This CDR3 region has 13 residues. V was shortened by 9 bases and J by 2 bases, with 14 bases between the two germline ends. In nucleotides, the CDR3 is TGTGCCAGTTCACTGGGCCCCCCCTACGAGCAGTACTTC. Amino acids: CASSLGPPYEQYF.

V and J are TRBV5-4 and TRBJ2-3, with D unresolved. V dropped 4 bases and J dropped 5 bases, with 17 bases sitting between them. In germline, CDR1 is SGHNT, CDR2 YYREEE (reference sequence). The length of the CDR3 is 15 residues. The CDR3, as DNA: TGTGCCAGCAGCGGCGGTCGTGTGGTGAGAGATACGCAGTATTTT. It encodes CASSGGRVVRDTQYF.

The gene calls are TRBV2 and TRBJ1-5; D is possibly TRBD1 (6 bases). Trimming took off 7 bases at V and 3 bases at J, with 10 bases between the two ends. CDR1 SNHLY and CDR2 FYNNEI come from the germline V gene. This CDR3 has 13 amino acids. CDR3 sequence: CASNDRINQPQHF. DNA for the CDR3: TGTGCCAGCAACGACAGGATCAATCAGCCCCAGCATTTT.

The chain combines TRBV30 with TRBJ2-7; 7 positions agree with TRBD2. Trimming took 5 bases from V and 1 from J; bases not matched to a gene: 8. This CDR3 has 14 amino acids. The germline CDR1 and CDR2 sequences are GTSNPN and SVGIG (reference sequence). The CDR3 protein is CAWSGGRKSYEQYF. In nucleotides, the CDR3 is TGTGCCTGGTCGGGCGGGAGAAAATCCTACGAGCAGTACTTC.

In its sample, this clone was seen once. V gene TRBV2 combines with J gene TRBJ2-7; D not certain. Germline V CDR1 and CDR2: SNHLY, FYNNEI. The CDR3 is 12 residues long. The V gene lost 4 bases and the J gene lost 6 bases, with 10 bases spanning the gap. CDR3 in DNA: TGTGCCAGCAGTGTAGGAGTGGGCGAGCAGTACTTC. Protein: CASSVGVGEQYF.

This clone occurred a few times. The chain combines TRBV29-1 with TRBJ2-2; a possible D gene is TRBD1 (5 bases). Germline loops: CDR1 SQVTM, CDR2 ANQGSEA. CDR3 size: 14 residues. The germline V and J ends were trimmed by 5 bases and 2 bases, with 12 bases remaining between them. The chain's CDR3 is CSVKADTNTGELFF. CDR3 DNA: TGCAGCGTTAAGGCGGACACCAACACCGGGGAGCTGTTTTTT.

This clone occurred a few times. The chain joins TRBV30 to TRBJ2-1; D is perhaps TRBD2 (5 bases). V lost 2 bases and J lost 2, with 13 bases in between. The CDR3 spans 15 residues. The germline gives CDR1 GTSNPN, CDR2 SVGIG (reference sequence). CDR3 amino acids: CAWSRLALPYNEQFF. The CDR3 region has the DNA TGTGCCTGGAGTCGGCTAGCACTACCCTACAATGAGCAGTTCTTC.

This clone occurred a few times. This chain links TRBV7-3 with TRBJ2-1, with a weak D call TRBD2 (6 bases). V was cut by 5 bases and J by 6 bases, with 20 bases left in between. The germline V gene encodes CDR1 SGHTA and CDR2 FQGTGA. The CDR3 length is 16 residues. Written as DNA, the CDR3 is TGTGCCAGCAGCCCCGTAGGAACGGGAGTTCCCAATGAGCAGTTCTTC. This encodes CASSPVGTGVPNEQFF.

V usage is TRBV9 and J usage is TRBJ2-7, with 8 bases aligning to TRBD1. Trimming cost V 0 bases and J 4 bases; bases outside gene matches: 3. The length of the CDR3 is 14 residues. The germline V gene encodes CDR1 SGDLS and CDR2 YYNGEE. The CDR3 loop reads CASSVGYRGYEQYF. CDR3 sequence (DNA): TGTGCCAGCAGCGTAGGTTACAGGGGGTACGAGCAGTACTTC.

This clone was picked up a small number of times. V gene TRBV10-3 combines with J gene TRBJ2-6, with TRBD1 matching over 9 bases. V gave up 1 base and J gave up 0 bases; unmatched junction bases: 7. This CDR3 is 19 amino acids long. Germline V gene lookup returns CDR1 ENHRY and CDR2 SYGVKD. The CDR3 reads CAISEFGGQGLSGANVLTF. The CDR3 DNA follows: TGTGCCATCAGTGAGTTTGGGGGACAGGGACTCTCTGGGGCCAACGTCCTGACTTTC.

The chain employs TRBV7-9 and TRBJ2-2; TRBD1 matches 10 bases. The J segment lost 4 bases and the V segment lost 6 bases, leaving 5 bases of the junction unmatched. This CDR3 comprises 15 residues. Per the germline V gene, CDR1 is SEHNR and CDR2 is FQNEAQ (reference sequence). CDR3 sequence (DNA): TGTGCCAGCAGGCGGGGACAGGGGTTCACCGGGGAGCTGTTTTTT. This sequence encodes CASRRGQGFTGELFF.